Listed below are T cell receptor beta chains from one sample, sequenced in a study of cytomegalovirus exposure and HLA in healthy donors. Method: immunoSEQ multiplex PCR; TCRdb's copy keeps in-frame clones and lacks some. This table holds about 150,000 clones, about three quarters found once. The sequencing input was PBMCs. Receptors originate from a man in his forties in good health and CMV-seronegative. CDR3s include the opening cysteine and the closing phenylalanine or tryptophan.

V gene	J gene	CDR3 length	CDR3 protein
TRBV27	TRBJ1-2	12	CASSAGGYGYTF
TRBV6-5	TRBJ2-5	15	CASSTRTSFQETQYF
TRBV27	TRBJ1-5	13	CASQATGNQPQHF
TRBV12-5	TRBJ2-1	20	CASGLGILAGGPEPYNEQFF
TRBV21-1	TRBJ2-7	16	CASSNLGTSGNYEQYF
TRBV6-5	TRBJ1-2	13	CASSRDREDGYTF
TRBV5-1	TRBJ2-1	12	CASSFVENEQFF
TRBV4-3	TRBJ1-6	14	CASSQSREGRTLHF
TRBV28	TRBJ2-6	17	CASVGQGDISGANVLTF
TRBV5-6	TRBJ2-2	16	CASSRSGTGRTGELFF
TRBV7-9	TRBJ2-3	14	CASSLGQSTDTQYF
TRBV4-1	TRBJ2-7	14	CASSQEVEAYEQYF
TRBV7-9	TRBJ2-1	18	CASSLSLRSAAGYNEQFF
TRBV7-9	TRBJ2-3	12	CSIPSGGDTQYF
TRBV11-2	TRBJ2-7	12	CASSKTAYEQYF
TRBV28	TRBJ2-5	13	CASSSDTQETQYF
TRBV13	TRBJ2-7	15	CASSPGRGSSYEQYF
TRBV30	TRBJ2-7	13	CAWSVLESYEQYF
TRBV13	TRBJ2-1	13	CASSFKTGGEQFF
TRBV6-6	TRBJ1-2	16	CASSRQDIGDLFGYTF
TRBV20-1	TRBJ1-1	8	CSAKPAFF
TRBV5-4	TRBJ2-3	19	CASSLAPTSGGASTDTQYF
TRBV5-1	TRBJ2-7	19	CASSVVGEPRGLDSYEQYF
TRBV18	TRBJ2-5	16	CASSPPQGSYGETQYF
TRBV6-1	TRBJ1-3	14	CASSSGTAGNTIYF
TRBV11-2	TRBJ2-2	14	CASNLLAGTGELFF
TRBV10-3	TRBJ2-5	17	CAISGTEIPGSGETQYF
TRBV7-9	TRBJ2-6	16	CASSLRGAGGANVLTF
TRBV6-5	TRBJ1-2	12	CASSSKERGYTF
TRBV29-1	TRBJ1-1	15	CSVDGPGGVNTEAFF
TRBV5-6	TRBJ2-1	15	CASSSSGTSYNEQFF
TRBV14	TRBJ2-3	15	CASSQEWGHTDTQYF
TRBV5-6	TRBJ2-2	15	CASSLGQGITGELFF
TRBV6-1	TRBJ2-1	16	CASSESIWAGVHEQFF
TRBV11-2	TRBJ2-7	14	CASSLVDRNYEQYF
TRBV5-4	TRBJ2-1	14	CASSLVGSYNEQFF
TRBV5-6	TRBJ1-4	16	CASSPAPGTTNEKLFF
TRBV4-2	TRBJ1-1	15	CASSQDPGGDTEAFF
TRBV19	TRBJ2-6	15	CASSSVGSGANGLTF
TRBV4-2	TRBJ2-7	14	CASSQGQGAYEQYF
TRBV7-2	TRBJ2-7	17	CASSLNTGPYVSYEQYF
TRBV30	TRBJ2-7	13	CAWRETGPYEQYF
TRBV11-2	TRBJ2-2	17	CASSLDGTGANTGELFF
TRBV19	TRBJ1-1	16	CASSSNRDRGTTEAFF
TRBV28	TRBJ2-3	17	CASRLGGGGDLTDTQYF
TRBV2	TRBJ1-1	14	CASSDRTGHTEAFF
TRBV11-2	TRBJ2-7	11	CASTGGNEQYF
TRBV27	TRBJ2-2	18	CASSLLEGTTRGTGELFF
TRBV15	TRBJ2-7	14	CATSRTGGPYEQYF
TRBV5-5	TRBJ2-3	16	CASSLVLAGRTDTQYF
TRBV27	TRBJ2-2	15	CASSSTGEDTGELFF
TRBV27	TRBJ1-2	16	CASSLSPPDRGTSYTF
TRBV19	TRBJ2-2	17	CASSIGPGQGVPGELFF
TRBV19	TRBJ2-1	15	CASSIWRDRDNEQFF
TRBV5-1	TRBJ1-1	12	CASRIEGTEAFF
TRBV2	TRBJ2-1	16	CASTLEGANPYNEQFF